This entry describes one T cell receptor beta chain. The data derive from a study of blood T cell repertoires in COVID-19. Per germline, CDR1 KGHSH and CDR2 LQKENI. CDR3 length: 14 amino acids. J was trimmed by 4 bases and V by 4 bases; bases with no gene match: 2. The assay was immunoSEQ multiplex PCR, and TCRdb's table has in-frame clones only and misses some. This table holds around 230,000 clones, approximately 82% found once. Sequencing was carried out using peripheral blood. The rearrangement uses TRBV18 and TRBJ1-5; 9 nucleotides align to TRBD1. The source is a woman aged 45 to 65 with acute or convalescent COVID-19. The CDR3: CASSRDRGNQPQHF. The CDR3 region has the DNA TGTGCCAGCTCACGAGACAGGGGGAATCAGCCCCAGCATTTT.